This TCR beta chain comes out of a study of shared clonotypes between healthy human individuals. Whole-study context: Donors were a couple of women and a few men aged 18 to 49.

In regard to this clone: What it binds is unknown. Within the sample, other DNA sequences also encode this same CDR3.

Caucasian adults living in Nashville, Tennessee, provided all samples. Profiled with immunoSEQ multiplex PCR; TCRdb holds only in-frame clones, not every one. The sample contains around 2.3 million clones, 90% to 97% of which appear only once. The study, taken as a whole, reports: Larger estimated richness was generally seen in naive subsets than in memory subsets. Generation of non-shared clonotypes was less probable than generation of clonotypes shared by all four donors.

This CDR3 comprises 14 residues. The ends lost 6 bases at V and 4 bases at J; junction bases unmatched: 3. Germline V gives CDR1 MNHNY, CDR2 SVGAGI (reference sequence). The sample taken for sequencing was naive CD4+ T cells sorted from blood. Described subset: CD45RA+ positively selected. The J gene is TRBJ2-7, the V gene TRBV6-6, with 13 bases lining up with TRBD2. This clonotype was obtained from a man aged 18 to 29 in good health. CDR3 coding DNA: TGTGCCAGCAGCAGGACTAGCGGGAGTTACGAGCAGTACTTC. The encoded protein is CASSRTSGSYEQYF.